This TCR beta chain was sequenced in a study of cytomegalovirus exposure and HLA in healthy donors. Broader study findings: Accurate HLA-A and HLA-B prediction from TCR beta sequences was reported for most subjects. Reportedly, cytomegalovirus status was diagnosed with high sensitivity and specificity.

PCR involved 60 Vbeta and 13 Jbeta primers. Measured with immunoSEQ multiplex PCR; TCRdb has only the in-frame clones, and not every one. The table shows fewer than 100,000 clones, with about 79% occurring only once. There are a few counts of this clone. The antigen is not known. The junction departs from the called germline gene at one end, perhaps through a read error. Germline lookup yields CDR1 SSHAT and CDR2 FNYEAQ (reference sequence). CDR3 length equals 15 residues. This receptor was taken from a female donor in good health and CMV-seronegative. The chain couples TRBV7-7 to TRBJ2-1; D may correspond to TRBD1 or TRBD2 (5 bases each). The sample taken for sequencing was PBMCs. CDR3 protein: CASSLAHGREHEQFF. CDR3 coding DNA: TGTGCTAGCAGCTTAGCGCACGGCAGGGAACATGAGCAGTTCTTC.